Listed below are T cell receptor beta chains from one sample, sequenced in a study of beta chain features in type 1 diabetes. Produced via immunoSEQ multiplex PCR; TCRdb's table is partial and in-frame only. The sample consists of 970,000 or so clones, roughly 17% of them appearing once. Input material: naive CD4+ T cells from blood. Source of these receptors: a woman aged 18-29 years in good health. Both conserved end residues are part of each CDR3. The order of the fields is clone size, V gene, D gene, J gene, CDR3 DNA, CDR3 protein. A D gene is named only where the DNA matches it firmly. Clone size is shown for a subset of rows, as once, few, many or a class of expanded clone.

NA	TRBV5-8	NA	TRBJ2-5	TGTGCCAGCAGCTTGAGGGAGACCCAGTACTTC	CASSLRETQYF
few	TRBV4-2	TRBD1	TRBJ1-4	TGTGCCAGCAGCCAAGTGGGGACAGCTGCAACTAATGAAAAACTGTTTTTT	CASSQVGTAATNEKLFF
NA	TRBV11-2	NA	TRBJ2-1	TGTGCCAGCAGAAGAGGCAATGAGCAGTTCTTC	CASRRGNEQFF
NA	TRBV28	TRBD2	TRBJ2-2	TGTGCCAGCTCCGGGCTAGCGGGAGTATGGAACACCGGGGAGCTGTTTTTT	CASSGLAGVWNTGELFF
few	TRBV6-6	NA	TRBJ2-7	TGTGCCAGCAGTTACTCGGGTTCTGCCTACGAGCAGTACTTC	CASSYSGSAYEQYF
few	TRBV14	TRBD1	TRBJ2-7	TGTGCCAGCAGCCCGGGACAGACCTACGAGCAGTACTTC	CASSPGQTYEQYF
NA	TRBV6-1	TRBD2	TRBJ2-3	TGTGCCAGCAGTTTGGGGACTAGCGGGATTGATACGCAGTATTTT	CASSLGTSGIDTQYF
NA	TRBV9	NA	TRBJ2-5	TGTGCCAGCAGCGTAGTAGGAGCGGCTGGGGAGACCCAGTACTTC	CASSVVGAAGETQYF
NA	TRBV7-9	NA	TRBJ2-1	TGTGCCGCTCACGGTAGCACTCGGGCTGGGTACAATGAGCAGTTCTTC	CAAHGSTRAGYNEQFF
few	TRBV7-2	NA	TRBJ2-1	TGTGCCAGCAGCCTCGACAGCTACAATGAGCAGTTCTTC	CASSLDSYNEQFF
few	TRBV5-4	TRBD1	TRBJ2-7	TGTGCCAGCAGCTTACGGGACAGCTCCTACGAGCAGTACTTC	CASSLRDSSYEQYF
few	TRBV27	NA	TRBJ2-5	TGTGCCAGCAGTTTAAGGGGGGATCGAGAGACCCAGTACTTC	CASSLRGDRETQYF
NA	TRBV28	NA	TRBJ1-1	TGTGCCAGCAGTCCGGGACATAAGAACACTGAAGCTTTCTTT	CASSPGHKNTEAFF
few	TRBV7-6	TRBD2	TRBJ2-1	TGTGCCAGCAGCTTACTACTAGCGGGAGAGGTCGATGAGCAGTTCTTC	CASSLLLAGEVDEQFF
NA	TRBV7-9	NA	TRBJ2-3	TGTGCCAGCAGCTTACTAGGGGGATCCACAGATACGCAGTATTTT	CASSLLGGSTDTQYF
NA	TRBV7-9	NA	TRBJ2-7	TGTGCCAGCAGCTTAGGGGGGGTCTACGAGCAGTACTTC	CASSLGGVYEQYF
few	TRBV27	NA	TRBJ1-5	TGTGCCACGAGCGAAACCAATCAGCCCCAGCATTTT	CATSETNQPQHF
few	TRBV7-2	NA	TRBJ2-5	TGTGCCAGCAGCTTAGTTACGGGGCGGTGGGAGACCCAGTACTTC	CASSLVTGRWETQYF
few	TRBV7-2	NA	TRBJ2-7	TGTGCCAGCAGCTCCCCGTTCTCCTACGAGCAGTACTTC	CASSSPFSYEQYF
NA	TRBV19	TRBD1	TRBJ2-5	TGTGCCAGTAGTATCACATTTGGCGCAGGGGCAGGGGGCTCAGAGACCCAGTACTTC	CASSITFGAGAGGSETQYF
NA	TRBV6-5	TRBD1	TRBJ2-3	TGTGCCAGCAGCGGGACAGAACGACGGACGCAGTATTTT	CASSGTERRTQYF
few	TRBV2	NA	TRBJ2-1	TGTGCCAGCAGTGGCATGGGGCTTTTGTACAATGAGCAGTTCTTC	CASSGMGLLYNEQFF
NA	TRBV18	NA	TRBJ1-1	TGTGCCAGCTCACCAGGACCCGATTTGAACACTGAAGCTTTCTTT	CASSPGPDLNTEAFF
NA	TRBV2	NA	TRBJ1-4	TGTGCCAGCTGTGGAGCAACTAATGAAAAACTGTTTTTT	CASCGATNEKLFF
few	TRBV5-1	TRBD2	TRBJ2-5	TGCGCCAGCAGCCTCGGGACTACCAGGGAGACCCAGTACTTC	CASSLGTTRETQYF
NA	TRBV15	NA	TRBJ1-5	TGTGCCACCAGCAGAGAGCCGGGCAATCAGCCCCAGCATTTT	CATSREPGNQPQHF
NA	TRBV13	TRBD1	TRBJ1-1	TGTGCCAGCAGCCAGGGACAGGGGACAATGAACACTGAAGCTTTCTTT	CASSQGQGTMNTEAFF
few	TRBV6-1	TRBD2	TRBJ2-1	TGTGCCACCCGGGGGGAGACGGGCTCCTACAATGAGCAGTTCTTC	CATRGETGSYNEQFF
few	TRBV15	NA	TRBJ1-4	TGTGCCACCAGCACAAGGACAGATAATGAAAAACTGTTTTTT	CATSTRTDNEKLFF
NA	TRBV7-2	NA	TRBJ2-5	TGTGCCAGCAGCTTACCCCCAAGGGGTAAAGAGACCCAGTACTTC	CASSLPPRGKETQYF
few	TRBV11-2	NA	TRBJ2-3	TGTGCCAGCAGCTTAGTAACGGATACGCAGTATTTT	CASSLVTDTQYF
few	TRBV5-6	TRBD1	TRBJ1-2	TGTGCCAGCAGGTTCGACAGGGGCAACTATGGCTACACCTTC	CASRFDRGNYGYTF
NA	TRBV7-9	TRBD1	TRBJ1-1	TGTGCCAGCGGACAGGGAAGGTTCGGCGCTGAAGCTTTCTTT	CASGQGRFGAEAFF
few	TRBV7-9	NA	TRBJ2-5	TGTGCCAGCAGCCCTCGTTTGACAGAAGAGACCCAGTACTTC	CASSPRLTEETQYF
NA	TRBV7-2	TRBD2	TRBJ2-1	TGTGCCAGCAGCTTGTCGGGACTAGCAGGTGAGCAGTTCTTC	CASSLSGLAGEQFF
NA	TRBV6-6	TRBD2	TRBJ2-3	TGTGCCAGCAGATTAGCGGGGCGCACAGATACGCAGTATTTT	CASRLAGRTDTQYF
NA	TRBV2	NA	TRBJ2-1	TGTGCCAGCAGTGGGCGGGACAGCTCCTACAATGAGCAGTTCTTC	CASSGRDSSYNEQFF
few	TRBV18	TRBD1	TRBJ2-7	TGTGCCAGCTCAACCGGGACAGGATACTACGAGCAGTACTTC	CASSTGTGYYEQYF
NA	TRBV6-6	TRBD1	TRBJ2-1	TGTGCCAGCAGTTCCGGGACAGGGCTAAATGAGCAGTTCTTC	CASSSGTGLNEQFF
NA	TRBV7-9	TRBD2	TRBJ2-7	TGTGCCAGCAGCTTAGCGCGGGGGACCGCGGAAGGGCAGTACTTC	CASSLARGTAEGQYF
NA	TRBV28	NA	TRBJ2-1	TGTGCCGGCAGTCCCACAGGGAGTGAGCAGTTCTTC	CAGSPTGSEQFF
NA	TRBV9	NA	TRBJ1-1	TGTGCCAGCAGCGTAGGGGACTCGAACACTGAAGCTTTCTTT	CASSVGDSNTEAFF
few	TRBV28	NA	TRBJ1-2	TGTGCCAGCAGTACCGATTCTGACTATGGCTACACCTTC	CASSTDSDYGYTF
NA	TRBV4-3	NA	TRBJ2-3	TGCGCCAGCAGCCAAGAACCCCCGAAGGGGACCGGCCGGCTCATAGATACGCAGTATTTT	CASSQEPPKGTGRLIDTQYF
few	TRBV11-1	NA	TRBJ1-2	TGTGCCAGCAGCTCGGACTACTATGGCTACACCTTC	CASSSDYYGYTF
NA	TRBV29-1	TRBD1	TRBJ1-1	TGCAGCGTTGTCATACCGGGACAGGGGTTTATGAACACTGAAGCTTTCTTT	CSVVIPGQGFMNTEAFF
NA	TRBV7-9	NA	TRBJ1-1	TGTGCCAGCAGCTTCCTGGCCACTGAAGCTTTCTTT	CASSFLATEAFF
NA	TRBV5-1	NA	TRBJ2-2	TGCGCCAGCAGCTTGGGTGGGACAAGCAACACCGGGGAGCTGTTTTTT	CASSLGGTSNTGELFF
few	TRBV7-9	TRBD2	TRBJ2-1	TGTGCCAGCAGCTTAGCATTAGCGGGAGTGGATGAGCAGTTCTTC	CASSLALAGVDEQFF
few	TRBV6-6	NA	TRBJ1-2	TGTGCCAGCAGCCGACTGTCTTTCGGACAGAGCTACACCTTC	CASSRLSFGQSYTF
few	TRBV7-2	NA	TRBJ1-1	TGTGCCAGCAGCCAGCGACTTTGGAACACTGAAGCTTTCTTT	CASSQRLWNTEAFF
few	TRBV18	TRBD2	TRBJ2-3	TGTGCCAGCTCACCACCGAAGGGACTAGCGGGCACAGATACGCAGTATTTT	CASSPPKGLAGTDTQYF
few	TRBV18	NA	TRBJ2-2	TGTGCCAGCTCACCTCCCGGGGGTTCCGGGGAGCTGTTTTTT	CASSPPGGSGELFF